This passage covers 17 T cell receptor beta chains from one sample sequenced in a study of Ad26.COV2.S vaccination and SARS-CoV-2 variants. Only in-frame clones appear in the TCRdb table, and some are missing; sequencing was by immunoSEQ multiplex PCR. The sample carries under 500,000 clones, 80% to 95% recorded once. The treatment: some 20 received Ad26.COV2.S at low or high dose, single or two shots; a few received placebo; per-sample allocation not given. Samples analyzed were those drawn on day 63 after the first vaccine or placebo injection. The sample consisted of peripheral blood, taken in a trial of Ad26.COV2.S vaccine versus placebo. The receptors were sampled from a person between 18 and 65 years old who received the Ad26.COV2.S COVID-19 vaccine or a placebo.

The CDR3 DNA reads TGCGCCAGCAGCCAAGATGTGGGACGGGAGAGGAGTGGCTACACCTTC. This gives the protein CASSQDVGRERSGYTF. V and J are TRBV4-3 and TRBJ1-2; D perhaps matches TRBD1 (5 bases). CDR3 length equals 16 residues. V was cut by 0 bases and J by 7 bases, with 18 bases left in between. Germline V lookup: CDR1 LGHNA, CDR2 YSLEER.

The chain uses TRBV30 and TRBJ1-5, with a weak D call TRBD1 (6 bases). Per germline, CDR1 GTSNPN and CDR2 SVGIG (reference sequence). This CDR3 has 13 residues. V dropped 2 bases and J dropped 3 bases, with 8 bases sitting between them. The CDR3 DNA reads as TGTGCCTGGAGTAGGGGGTACAATCAGCCCCAGCATTTT. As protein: CAWSRGYNQPQHF. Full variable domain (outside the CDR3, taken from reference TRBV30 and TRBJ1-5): SQTIHQWPATLVQPVGSPLSLECTVEGTSNPNLYWYRQAAGRGLQLLFYSVGIGQISSEVPQNLSASRPQDRQFILSSKKLLLSDSGFYLCAWSRGYNQPQHFGDGTRLSIL.

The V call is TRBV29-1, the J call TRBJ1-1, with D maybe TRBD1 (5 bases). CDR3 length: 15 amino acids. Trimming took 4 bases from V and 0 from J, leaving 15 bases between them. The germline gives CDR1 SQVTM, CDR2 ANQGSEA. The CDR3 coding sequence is TGCAGCGTTGTGGGTACGGGGCTTATGAACACTGAAGCTTTCTTT. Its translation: CSVVGTGLMNTEAFF.

The CDR3 spells CSAPWGQPQHF. CDR3 DNA sequence: TGCAGTGCTCCATGGGGGCAGCCCCAGCATTTT. The chain carries TRBV20-1 and TRBJ1-5; D possibly corresponds to TRBD1 (5 bases). Germline V gene lookup returns CDR1 DFQATT and CDR2 SNEGSKA (reference sequence). The CDR3 contains 11 residues. V was clipped by 5 bases and J by 7 bases, with 9 bases between them.

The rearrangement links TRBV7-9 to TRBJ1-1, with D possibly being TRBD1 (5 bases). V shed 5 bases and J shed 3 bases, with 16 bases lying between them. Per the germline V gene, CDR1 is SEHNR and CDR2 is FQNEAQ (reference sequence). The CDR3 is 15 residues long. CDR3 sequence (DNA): TGTGCCAGCAGCCCGGGAGGGGAGGGGTACACTGAAGCTTTCTTT. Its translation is CASSPGGEGYTEAFF.

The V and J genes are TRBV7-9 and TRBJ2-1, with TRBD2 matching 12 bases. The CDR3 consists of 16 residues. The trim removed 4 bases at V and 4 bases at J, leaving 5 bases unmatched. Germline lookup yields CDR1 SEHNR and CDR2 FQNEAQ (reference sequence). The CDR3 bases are TGTGCCAGCAGCTCCACTCTAGCGGGGGGGTACAATGAGCAGTTCTTC. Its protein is CASSSTLAGGYNEQFF.

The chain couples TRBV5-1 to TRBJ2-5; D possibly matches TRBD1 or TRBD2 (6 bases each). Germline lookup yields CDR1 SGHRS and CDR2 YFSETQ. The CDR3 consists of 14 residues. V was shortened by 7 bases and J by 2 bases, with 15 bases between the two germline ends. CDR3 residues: CASGTGASQETQYF. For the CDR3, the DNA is TGCGCCAGCGGGACGGGGGCCTCACAAGAGACCCAGTACTTC.

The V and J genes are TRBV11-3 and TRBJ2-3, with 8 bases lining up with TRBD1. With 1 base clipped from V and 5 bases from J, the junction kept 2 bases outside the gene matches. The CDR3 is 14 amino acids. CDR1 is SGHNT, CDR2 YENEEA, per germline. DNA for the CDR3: TGTGCCAGCAGCTTAGGGACAGGGCAAGATACGCAGTATTTT. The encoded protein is CASSLGTGQDTQYF.

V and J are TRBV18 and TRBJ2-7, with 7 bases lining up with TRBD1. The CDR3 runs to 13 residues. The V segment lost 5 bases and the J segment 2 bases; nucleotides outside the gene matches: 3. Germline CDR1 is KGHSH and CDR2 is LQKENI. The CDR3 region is CASSDRVTYEQYF. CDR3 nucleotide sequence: TGTGCCAGCTCAGACAGGGTAACCTACGAGCAGTACTTC.

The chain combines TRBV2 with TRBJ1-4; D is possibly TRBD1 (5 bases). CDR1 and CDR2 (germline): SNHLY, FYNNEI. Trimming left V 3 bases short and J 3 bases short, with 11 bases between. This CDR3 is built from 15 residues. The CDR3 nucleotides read TGTGCCAGCAGTGATTCCGGGGGTGCTAATGAAAAACTGTTTTTT. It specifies CASSDSGGANEKLFF.

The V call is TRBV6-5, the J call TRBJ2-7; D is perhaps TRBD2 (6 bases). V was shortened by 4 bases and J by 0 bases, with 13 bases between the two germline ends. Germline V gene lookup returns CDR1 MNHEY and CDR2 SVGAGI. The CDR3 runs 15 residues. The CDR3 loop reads CASSFVAESSYEQYF. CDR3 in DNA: TGTGCCAGCAGTTTCGTAGCGGAGAGCTCCTACGAGCAGTACTTC.

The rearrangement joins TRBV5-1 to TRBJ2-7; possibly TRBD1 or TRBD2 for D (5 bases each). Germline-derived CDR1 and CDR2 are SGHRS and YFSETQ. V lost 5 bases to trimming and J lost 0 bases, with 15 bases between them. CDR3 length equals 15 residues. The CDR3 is CASRGLRDLSYEQYF. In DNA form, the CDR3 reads TGCGCCAGCAGAGGACTCCGGGACCTCTCCTACGAGCAGTACTTC.

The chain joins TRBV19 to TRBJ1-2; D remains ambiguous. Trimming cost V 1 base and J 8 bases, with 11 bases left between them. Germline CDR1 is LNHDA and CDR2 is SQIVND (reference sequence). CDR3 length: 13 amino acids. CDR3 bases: TGTGCCAGTAGTATAGCGCGGGAGGACGGCTACACCTTC. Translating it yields CASSIAREDGYTF.

The CDR3 protein is CASSLSGQPTPGAKNIQYF. CDR3 bases: TGTGCCAGCAGCTTGTCGGGACAGCCCACCCCTGGGGCCAAAAACATTCAGTACTTC. The V call is TRBV5-4, the J call TRBJ2-4; 7 nucleotides align to TRBD1. The CDR3 is 19 residues long. Germline loops: CDR1 SGHNT, CDR2 YYREEE (reference sequence). Unmatched junction bases numbered 14, after V lost 1 base and J lost 1 base.

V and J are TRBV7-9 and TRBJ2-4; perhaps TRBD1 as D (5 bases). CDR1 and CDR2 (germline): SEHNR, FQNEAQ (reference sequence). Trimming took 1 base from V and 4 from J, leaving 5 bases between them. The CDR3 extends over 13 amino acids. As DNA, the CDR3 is TGTGCCAGCAGCTTAGACAGGAAAAACATTCAGTACTTC. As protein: CASSLDRKNIQYF.

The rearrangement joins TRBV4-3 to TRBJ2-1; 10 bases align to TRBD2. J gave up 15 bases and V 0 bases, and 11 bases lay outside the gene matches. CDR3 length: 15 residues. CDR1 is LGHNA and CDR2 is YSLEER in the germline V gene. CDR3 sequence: CASSQEGLAGAPLFF. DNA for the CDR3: TGCGCCAGCAGCCAAGAGGGCCTAGCGGGGGCCCCGCTGTTCTTC.

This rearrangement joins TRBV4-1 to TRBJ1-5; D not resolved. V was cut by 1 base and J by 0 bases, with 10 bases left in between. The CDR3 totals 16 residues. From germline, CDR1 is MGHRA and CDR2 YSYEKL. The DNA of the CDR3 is TGCGCCAGCAGCCAAGTTATCAGCGATAGCAATCAGCCCCAGCATTTT. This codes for CASSQVISDSNQPQHF.